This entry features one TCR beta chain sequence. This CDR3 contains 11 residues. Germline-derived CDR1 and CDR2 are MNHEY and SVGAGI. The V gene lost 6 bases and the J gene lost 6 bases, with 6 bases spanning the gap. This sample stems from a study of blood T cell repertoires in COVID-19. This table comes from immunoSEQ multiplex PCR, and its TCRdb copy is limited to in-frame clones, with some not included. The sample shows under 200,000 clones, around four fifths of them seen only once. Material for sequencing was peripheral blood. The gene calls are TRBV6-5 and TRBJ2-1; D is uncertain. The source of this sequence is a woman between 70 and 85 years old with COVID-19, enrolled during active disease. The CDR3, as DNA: TGTGCCAGCAGCCAATCCAATGAGCAGTTCTTC. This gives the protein CASSQSNEQFF.